The 7 T cell receptor beta chains below were found in one sample sequenced in a study of cytomegalovirus exposure and HLA in healthy donors. PCR was performed using 60 Vbeta and 13 Jbeta primers. Some clones are missing from TCRdb's copy, which holds only in-frame ones; the method was immunoSEQ multiplex PCR. This sample yields approximately 150,000 clones, of which approximately 72% are seen a single time; about 2.5% belongs to the top ten. The sequenced sample was PBMCs. Receptors originate from a human donor in good health.

The V gene is TRBV20-1, the J gene TRBJ2-5; 9 bases are a match to TRBD2. The CDR3 is 11 residues long. J was trimmed by 11 bases and V by 1 base; bases with no gene match: 2. Per the germline V gene, CDR1 is DFQATT and CDR2 is SNEGSKA (reference sequence). The CDR3 DNA follows: TGCAGTGCTAGAGGCGGGGGGGGGCAGTACTTC. Its translation is CSARGGGGQYF.

This chain connects TRBV19 to TRBJ1-5; 10 bases line up with TRBD1. V gave up 7 bases and J gave up 5 bases; unmatched junction bases: 11. The CDR3 has 16 amino acids. CDR1 and CDR2 from the germline V gene are LNHDA and SQIVND (reference sequence). CDR3 in DNA: TGTGCCAGTACGGGCGGGACAGGGGTCTTTGATCAGCCCCAGCATTTT. Translated: CASTGGTGVFDQPQHF.

The genes are TRBV19 and TRBJ1-5, with D hard to call. CDR1 and CDR2 from the germline V gene are LNHDA and SQIVND (reference sequence). CDR3 length equals 14 residues. V was cut by 3 bases and J by 1 base, with 7 bases left in between. The CDR3 DNA sequence: TGTGCCAGTAGTATTCGGGTAAGCAATCAGCCCCAGCATTTT. Encoded protein: CASSIRVSNQPQHF.

V usage is TRBV15 and J usage is TRBJ2-6; TRBD2 matches at 10 bases. CDR1 and CDR2 from the germline V gene are LNHNV and YYDKDF (reference sequence). The V and J ends lost 1 base and 0 bases, in that order; junction bases with no gene match: 9. CDR3 size: 20 residues. Here the CDR3 DNA reads TGTGCCACCAGCAGAGTAGGGCTAGCGGGGGCCGCCTCTGGGGCCAACGTCCTGACTTTC. This translates into CATSRVGLAGAASGANVLTF.

J is TRBJ1-5 and V is TRBV7-2, with 8 bases fitting TRBD1. The CDR3 has 15 amino acids. V lost 4 bases to trimming and J lost 7 bases; unmatched junction nucleotides: 9. Germline lookup yields CDR1 SGHTA and CDR2 FQGNSA. CDR3 amino acids: CASSSRTGSGQPQHF. Written as DNA, the CDR3 is TGTGCCAGCAGCTCCCGGACAGGGTCGGGGCAGCCCCAGCATTTT.

This clone was seen more than once but under ten times. The chain combines TRBV7-9 with TRBJ2-3, with D possibly matching TRBD2 (5 bases). There are 15 residues in the CDR3. CDR1 and CDR2 (germline): SEHNR, FQNEAQ (reference sequence). Trimming cost V 6 bases and J 0 bases, with 13 bases left between them. In DNA, the CDR3 is TGTGCCAGCAGGAGGACTGAACTTAGCACAGATACGCAGTATTTT. It codes for CASRRTELSTDTQYF.

This clone showed up just a few times. This chain uses TRBV19 with TRBJ1-5; D is unclear. Trimming shortened V by 3 bases and J by 4 bases, and 10 bases separated the two germline ends. The CDR3 consists of 14 residues. Looked up from germline, CDR1 is LNHDA and CDR2 is SQIVND (reference sequence). CDR3 sequence: CASSIKPGNQPQHF. In DNA form, the CDR3 reads TGTGCCAGTAGTATTAAACCGGGGAATCAGCCCCAGCATTTT.